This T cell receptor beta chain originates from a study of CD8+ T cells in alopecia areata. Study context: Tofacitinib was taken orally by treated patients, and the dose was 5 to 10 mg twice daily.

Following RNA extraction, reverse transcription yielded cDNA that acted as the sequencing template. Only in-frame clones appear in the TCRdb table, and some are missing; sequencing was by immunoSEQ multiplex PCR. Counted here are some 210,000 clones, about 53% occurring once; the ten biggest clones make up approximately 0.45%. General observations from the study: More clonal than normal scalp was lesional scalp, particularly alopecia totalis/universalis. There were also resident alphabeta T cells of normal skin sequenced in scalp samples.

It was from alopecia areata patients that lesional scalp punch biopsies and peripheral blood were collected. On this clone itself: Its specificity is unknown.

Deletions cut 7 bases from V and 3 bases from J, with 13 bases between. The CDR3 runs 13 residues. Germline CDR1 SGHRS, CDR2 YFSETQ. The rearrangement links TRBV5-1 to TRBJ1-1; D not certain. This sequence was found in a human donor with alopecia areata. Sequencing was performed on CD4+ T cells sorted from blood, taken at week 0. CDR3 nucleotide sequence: TGCGCCAGCGCCCTGCAGGAAGACACTGAAGCTTTCTTT. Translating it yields CASALQEDTEAFF.